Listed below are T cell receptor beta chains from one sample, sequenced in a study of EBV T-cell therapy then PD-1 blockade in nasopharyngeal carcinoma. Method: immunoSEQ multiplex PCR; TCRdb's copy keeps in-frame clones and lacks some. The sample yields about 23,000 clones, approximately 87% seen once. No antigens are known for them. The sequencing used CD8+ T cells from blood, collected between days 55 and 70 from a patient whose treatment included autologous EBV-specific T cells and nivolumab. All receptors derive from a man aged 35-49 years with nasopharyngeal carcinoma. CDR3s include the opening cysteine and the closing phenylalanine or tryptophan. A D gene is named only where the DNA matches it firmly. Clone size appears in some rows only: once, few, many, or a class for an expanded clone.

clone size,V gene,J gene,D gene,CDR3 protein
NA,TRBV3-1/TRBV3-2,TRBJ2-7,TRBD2,CASSQWREPYEQYF
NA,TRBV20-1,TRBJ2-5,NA,CSASTLGLKVETQYF
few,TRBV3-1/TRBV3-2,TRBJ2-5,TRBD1,CASSQDGTGGYETQYF
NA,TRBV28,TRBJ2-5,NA,CAGSLGAVIQETQYF
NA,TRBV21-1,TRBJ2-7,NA,CASTDGTGVYEQYF
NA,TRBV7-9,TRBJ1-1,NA,CASSLGHLTEAFF
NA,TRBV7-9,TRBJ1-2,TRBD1,CASSLDSLQGNYGYTF
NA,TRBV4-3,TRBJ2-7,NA,CASSQDQGGFREQYF
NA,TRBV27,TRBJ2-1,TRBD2,CASSFRRGGDEQFF
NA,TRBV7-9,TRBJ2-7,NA,CASSHGVAYEQYF
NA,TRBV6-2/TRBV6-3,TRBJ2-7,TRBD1,CASSYSGDSSYEQYF
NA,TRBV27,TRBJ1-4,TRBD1,CASSSSGGEESEKLFF
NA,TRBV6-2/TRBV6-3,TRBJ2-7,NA,CASSYGGFGYEQYF
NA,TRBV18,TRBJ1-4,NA,CASSPGEKLFF
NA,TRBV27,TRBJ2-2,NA,CASTPLGRRAGELFF
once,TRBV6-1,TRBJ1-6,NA,CASSERDNSPLHF
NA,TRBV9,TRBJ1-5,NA,CASSPGGGVLQPQHF
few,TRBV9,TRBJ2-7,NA,CASSGDQPWEQYF
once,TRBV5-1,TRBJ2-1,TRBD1,CASSLEGPRTGINNEQFF
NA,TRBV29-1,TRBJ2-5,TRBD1,CSVWTGVGETQYF
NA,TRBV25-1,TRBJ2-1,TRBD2,CASRRGNSYNEQFF
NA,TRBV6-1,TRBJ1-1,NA,CASSSPPLNTEAFF
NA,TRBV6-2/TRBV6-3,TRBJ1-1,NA,CASSPGWEAFF
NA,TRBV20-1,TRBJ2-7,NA,CSARTDEQYF
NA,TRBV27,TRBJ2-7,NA,CASSLRGTVSYEQYF
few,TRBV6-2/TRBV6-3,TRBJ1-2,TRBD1,CASSPRTGRSNYGYTF
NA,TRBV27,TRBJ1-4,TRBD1,CASGTPPGQGIGKLFF
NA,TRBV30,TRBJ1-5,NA,CAWSVPSWEVYQPQHF
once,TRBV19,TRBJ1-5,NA,CASSPHRQDQPQHF
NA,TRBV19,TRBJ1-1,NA,CASRALLGGGTEAFF
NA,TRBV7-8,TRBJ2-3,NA,CASSPGRTSTDTQYF
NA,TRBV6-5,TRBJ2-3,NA,CASSYRRGPSTDTQYF
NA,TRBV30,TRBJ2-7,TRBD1,CAWTRGTGVDEQYF
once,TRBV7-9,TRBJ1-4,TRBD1,CASSLSTGGYEKLFF
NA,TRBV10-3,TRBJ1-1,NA,CAISWTARNTEAFF
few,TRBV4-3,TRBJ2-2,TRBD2,CASSQAPPGTSDGELFF
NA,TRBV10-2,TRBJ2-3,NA,CASSVADTQYF
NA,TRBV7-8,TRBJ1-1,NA,CASSLRQGPTTEAFF
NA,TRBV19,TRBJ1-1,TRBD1,CASSIGTGGAFF
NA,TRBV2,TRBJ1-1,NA,CASSGGWRNTEAFF
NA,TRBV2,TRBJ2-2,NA,CASMDTNTGELFF
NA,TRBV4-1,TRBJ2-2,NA,CASAEQFDTGELFF
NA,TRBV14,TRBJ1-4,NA,CASSQQGGTNEKLFF
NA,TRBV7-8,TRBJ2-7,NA,CASSLLVGQRPDEQYF
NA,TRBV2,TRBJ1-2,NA,CASNDRSIYGYTF
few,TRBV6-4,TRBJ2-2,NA,CASSDSRQENTGELFF
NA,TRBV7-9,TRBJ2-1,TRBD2,CASSLALASLYNEQFF
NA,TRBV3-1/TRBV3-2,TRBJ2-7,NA,CASSQDWASYEQYF
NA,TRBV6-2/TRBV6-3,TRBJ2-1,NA,CASSYEGMSSYNEQFF
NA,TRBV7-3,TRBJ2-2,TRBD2,CASSAGTSAHRGAVF
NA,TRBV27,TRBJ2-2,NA,CASSLGGKITGELFF
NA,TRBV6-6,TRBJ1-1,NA,CASSYSSVGNTEAFF
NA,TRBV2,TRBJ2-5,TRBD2,CASSSGLAGGETQYF
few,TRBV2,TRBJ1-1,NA,CASSDPGGQTGGNTEAFF
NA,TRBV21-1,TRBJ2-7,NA,CASSKGQGLGRYEQYF